The sequence of this T cell receptor (beta chain) was determined in a study of CD8 T cells in ankylosing spondylitis (dated by TCRdb to the late 2010s). For the study in its entirety: T cell receptor beta repertoires were profiled in healthy donors and ankylosing spondylitis patients so that disease-linked TCR variants could be found. In total, the full study cohort was made up of 108 healthy donors and 25 to 30 ankylosing spondylitis patients. Peripheral blood was sampled, and synovial fluid was additionally collected from ankylosing spondylitis patients. General findings and caveats noted by the study authors: Blood from ankylosing spondylitis patients appeared to be characterized by a TCR beta motif composed of under 10 highly homologous amino acid variants. In peripheral blood, the disease-linked clones were found at relatively low frequencies and had a CD8+ phenotype. Some motif variants were previously reported in synovial fluid and blood of reactive arthritis patients, suggesting common disease-initiation mechanisms. The disease-linked clones were reported to be significantly enriched in matched synovial fluid samples from ankylosing spondylitis patients.

V has 7 bases trimmed and J has 4 bases trimmed; junction bases matching no gene number 6. Including the terminal cysteine and phenylalanine, the CDR3 comprises 13 residues. The read is trimmed to its CDR3 DNA, 39 bases read in frame from base 1. The germline V gene encodes CDR1 SQVTM and CDR2 ANQGSEA. TCRdb names Illumina HiSeq 2500 as the instrument used. TCR beta libraries were prepared by quantitative 5'-RACE with molecular barcodes. The study's processing was this. Disease-linked TCR variants were identified with a new computational method built on a probabilistic model of VDJ rearrangement. TCRdb reprocessing: public reads trimmed at Q25 with fastp, clones called with MiXCR, in-frame beta chains kept. A single entry per CDR3 protein holds the most common genes and DNA from its merged rows. Here the V and J calls rest on TCRdb's processing, not on the authors' analysis. Here the sample has about 260,000 distinct CDR3 sequences; over 15% occur a single time. Roughly 7.3% of the sample belongs to the ten largest clones.

This clonotype has a handful of counts. Its binding antigen is unknown. Base quality data are lacking; no much larger clone is found one base away. The rearrangement combines TRBV29-1 with TRBJ2-1; 8 middle bases align to TRBD1. The receptor comes from a male donor with ankylosing spondylitis or in good health (not recorded which). The source material was blood, either unsorted or a sorted T cell fraction (not recorded which). The DNA sequence follows: TGCAGCGCAGGGGGCGCGGGGTACAATGAGCAGTTCTTC. This gives the protein CSAGGAGYNEQFF.